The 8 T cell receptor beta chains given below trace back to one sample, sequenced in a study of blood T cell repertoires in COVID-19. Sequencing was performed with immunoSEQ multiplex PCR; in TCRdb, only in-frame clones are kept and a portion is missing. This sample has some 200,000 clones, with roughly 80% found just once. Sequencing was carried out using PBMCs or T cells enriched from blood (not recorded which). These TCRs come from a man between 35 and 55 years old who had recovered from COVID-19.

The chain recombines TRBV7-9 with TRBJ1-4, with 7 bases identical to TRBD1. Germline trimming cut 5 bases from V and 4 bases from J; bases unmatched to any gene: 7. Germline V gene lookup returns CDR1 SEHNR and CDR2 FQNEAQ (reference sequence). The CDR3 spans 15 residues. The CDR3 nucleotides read TGTGCCAGCAGCCCACCAGGGGGATATAATGAAAAACTGTTTTTT. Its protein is CASSPPGGYNEKLFF.

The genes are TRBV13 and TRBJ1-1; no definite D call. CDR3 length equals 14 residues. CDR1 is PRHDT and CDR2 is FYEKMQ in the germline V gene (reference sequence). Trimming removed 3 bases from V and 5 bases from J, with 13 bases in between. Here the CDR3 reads CASSFEGERTEAFF. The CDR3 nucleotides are TGTGCCAGCAGCTTCGAGGGCGAGAGGACTGAAGCTTTCTTT. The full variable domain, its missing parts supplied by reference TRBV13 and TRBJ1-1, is AAGVIQSPRHLIKEKRETATLKCYPIPRHDTVYWYQQGPGQDPQFLISFYEKMQSDKGSIPDRFSAQQFSDYHSELNMSSLELGDSALYFCASSFEGERTEAFFGQGTRLTVV.

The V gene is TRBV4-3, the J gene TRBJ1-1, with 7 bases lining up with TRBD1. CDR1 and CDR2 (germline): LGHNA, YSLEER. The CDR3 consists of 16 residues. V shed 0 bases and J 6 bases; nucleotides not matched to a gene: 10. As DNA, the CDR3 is TGCGCCAGCAGCCAAGAGCAGGGGGAAGGACTCGCTGAAGCTTTCTTT. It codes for CASSQEQGEGLAEAFF.

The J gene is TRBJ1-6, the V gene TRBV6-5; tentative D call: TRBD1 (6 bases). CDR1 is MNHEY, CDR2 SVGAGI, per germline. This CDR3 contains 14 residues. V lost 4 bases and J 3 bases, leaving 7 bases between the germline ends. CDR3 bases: TGTGCCAGCAGTTTGGGACACTATAATTCACCCCTCCACTTT. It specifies CASSLGHYNSPLHF.

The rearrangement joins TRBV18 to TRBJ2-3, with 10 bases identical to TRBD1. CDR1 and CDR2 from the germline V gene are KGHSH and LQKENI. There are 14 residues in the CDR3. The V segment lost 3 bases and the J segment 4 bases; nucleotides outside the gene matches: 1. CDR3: CASSPGQGADTQYF. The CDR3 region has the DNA TGTGCCAGCTCACCCGGACAGGGGGCAGATACGCAGTATTTT.

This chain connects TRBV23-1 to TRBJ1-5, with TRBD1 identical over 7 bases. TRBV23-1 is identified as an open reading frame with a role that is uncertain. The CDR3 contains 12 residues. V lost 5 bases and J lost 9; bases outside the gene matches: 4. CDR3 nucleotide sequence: TGCGCCAGCAGTGACAGGGAAAGGCCCCAGCATTTT. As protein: CASSDRERPQHF.

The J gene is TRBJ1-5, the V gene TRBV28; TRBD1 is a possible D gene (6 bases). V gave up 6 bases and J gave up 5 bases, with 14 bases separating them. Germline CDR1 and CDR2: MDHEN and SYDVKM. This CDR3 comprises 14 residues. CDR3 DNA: TGTGCCAGCAGCCTACAGGGCCCTCATCAGCCCCAGCATTTT. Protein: CASSLQGPHQPQHF.

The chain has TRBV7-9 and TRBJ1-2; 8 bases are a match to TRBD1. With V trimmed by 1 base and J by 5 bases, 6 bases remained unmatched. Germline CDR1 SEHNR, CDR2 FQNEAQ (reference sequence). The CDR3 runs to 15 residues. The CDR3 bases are TGTGCCAGCAGCTTAGGGGAGGGACAGGCGTATGGCTACACCTTC. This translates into CASSLGEGQAYGYTF.